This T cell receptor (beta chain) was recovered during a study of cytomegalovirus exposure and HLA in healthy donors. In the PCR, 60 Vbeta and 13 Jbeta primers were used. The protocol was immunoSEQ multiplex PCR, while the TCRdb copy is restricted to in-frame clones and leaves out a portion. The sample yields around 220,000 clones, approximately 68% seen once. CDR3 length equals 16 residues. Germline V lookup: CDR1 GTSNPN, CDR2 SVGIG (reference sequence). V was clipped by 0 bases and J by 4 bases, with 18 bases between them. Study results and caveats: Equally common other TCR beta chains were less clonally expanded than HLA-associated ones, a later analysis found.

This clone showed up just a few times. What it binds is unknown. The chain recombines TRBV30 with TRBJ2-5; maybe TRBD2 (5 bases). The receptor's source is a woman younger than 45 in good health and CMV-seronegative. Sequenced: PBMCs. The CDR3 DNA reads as TGTGCCTGGAGTGTAGGGTTGACTCTTCGGGGAGAGACCCAGTACTTC. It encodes CAWSVGLTLRGETQYF.